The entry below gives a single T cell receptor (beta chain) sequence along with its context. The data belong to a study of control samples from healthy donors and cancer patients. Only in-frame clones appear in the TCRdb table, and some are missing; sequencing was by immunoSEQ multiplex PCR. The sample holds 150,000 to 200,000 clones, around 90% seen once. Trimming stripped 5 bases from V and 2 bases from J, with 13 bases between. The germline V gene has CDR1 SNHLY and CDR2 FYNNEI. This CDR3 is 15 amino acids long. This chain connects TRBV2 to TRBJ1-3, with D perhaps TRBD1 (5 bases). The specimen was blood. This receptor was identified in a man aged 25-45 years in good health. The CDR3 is CASSRDGGPGNTIYF. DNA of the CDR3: TGTGCCAGCAGTCGGGACGGGGGACCTGGAAACACCATATATTTT.